Sequencing of this T cell receptor beta chain was carried out in a study of cytomegalovirus exposure and HLA in healthy donors. Study outcomes and limitations: A previous analysis found most TCR beta V segments productive roughly 87% or roughly 30% of the time.

Germline loops: CDR1 SGDLS, CDR2 YYNGEE. Trimming at V came to 3 bases and at J to 2 bases, leaving 0 bases not matched to a gene. There are 15 residues in the CDR3. The PCR employed 60 Vbeta primers together with 13 Jbeta primers. Profiling relied on immunoSEQ multiplex PCR, and the TCRdb table lists in-frame clones only, not all of them. The repertoire holds around 180,000 clones, with around 81% as singletons. Worth noting for this clone: Its antigen is not known.

The chain combines TRBV9 with TRBJ2-1; 12 nucleotides align to TRBD2. Specimen: PBMCs. The source of this sequence is a man in his late teens or twenties in good health and CMV-seronegative. CDR3 loop: CASSASGRAYNEQFF. The CDR3, as DNA: TGTGCCAGCAGCGCTAGCGGGAGGGCCTACAATGAGCAGTTCTTC.